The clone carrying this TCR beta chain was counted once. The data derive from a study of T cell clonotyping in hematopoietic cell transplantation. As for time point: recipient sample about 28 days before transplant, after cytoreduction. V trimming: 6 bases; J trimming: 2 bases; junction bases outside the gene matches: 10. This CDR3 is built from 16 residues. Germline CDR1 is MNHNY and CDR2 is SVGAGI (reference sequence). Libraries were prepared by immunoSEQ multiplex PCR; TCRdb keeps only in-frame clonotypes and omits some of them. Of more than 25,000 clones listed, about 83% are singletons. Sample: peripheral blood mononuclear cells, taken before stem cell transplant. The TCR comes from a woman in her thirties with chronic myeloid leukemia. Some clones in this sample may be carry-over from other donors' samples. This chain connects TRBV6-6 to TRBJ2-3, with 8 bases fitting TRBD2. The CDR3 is CASSDRAGGTTDTQYF. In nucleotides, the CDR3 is TGTGCCAGCAGCGACCGGGCGGGGGGCACCACAGATACGCAGTATTTT.